This T cell receptor (beta chain) stems from a study of shared clonotypes between healthy human individuals. Study results and caveats: Some naive CD4 clonotypes, around 4.9%, turned up in common across a handful of donors. What limited the represented genetic and exposure-history diversity was the small number of donors.

Notes on this clone: Antigen unknown.

Profiling relied on immunoSEQ multiplex PCR, and the TCRdb table lists in-frame clones only, not all of them. Here the sample spans millions of clones, 90% to 95% being singletons. The CDR3 spans 16 residues. Germline V gene data show CDR1 as MDHEN and CDR2 as SYDVKM. V shed 3 bases and J shed 2 bases, with 16 bases lying between them. The chain couples TRBV28 to TRBJ1-1; D is possibly TRBD1 (5 bases). Sequencing was carried out using naive CD4+ T cells from PBMCs. Subset defined: CD45RA+ positively selected. The sequence derives from a man between 18 and 35 years old in good health. Some clones in this sample may be carry-over from other donors' samples. The CDR3 DNA sequence: TGTGCCAGCAGTTTTCAGCTGGGGCAGGGCAACACTGAAGCTTTCTTT. Translation gives CASSFQLGQGNTEAFF.